These T cell receptor beta chains were read from a single sample in a study of tumor and adjacent non-tumor tissue in lung cancer. TCRdb re-derived calls from the multiplex PCR reads in MiXCR, one entry per CDR3 protein. The sample carries around 120,000 distinct CDR3 sequences, around three fifths recorded once. The sample taken for sequencing was lung tumor tissue. The receptors come from a man aged 30 to 39 with non-small cell lung cancer. CDR3s include the opening cysteine and the closing phenylalanine or tryptophan. A D gene is named only where the DNA matches it firmly. Some rows have no size entry. The others give once, few or many, or a class for an expanded clone.

v_call,clone_size,j_call,d_call,cdr3_aa,cdr3_nt
TRBV7-9,.,TRBJ1-6,.,CASSRLGNSPLHF,TGTGCCAGCAGCCGCTTGGGCAATTCACCCCTCCACTTT
TRBV5-1,.,TRBJ2-3,TRBD1,CASSRQGARDTQYF,TGCGCCAGCAGCCGACAGGGGGCGAGAGATACGCAGTATTTT
TRBV6-2/TRBV6-3,.,TRBJ2-5,.,CARSFVPRETQYF,TGTGCCAGAAGTTTTGTCCCCCGGGAGACCCAGTACTTC
TRBV7-8,.,TRBJ2-5,TRBD1,CASSLVGTGIQETQYF,TGTGCCAGCAGCTTAGTTGGGACAGGGATCCAAGAGACCCAGTACTTC
TRBV11-2,.,TRBJ1-1,.,CASSLGEGSRQSAFF,TGTGCCAGCAGCTTAGGAGAAGGCAGTCGACAGTCAGCTTTCTTT
TRBV11-2,many,TRBJ2-3,.,CASSLTTGAGLDTQYF,TGTGCCAGCAGCTTAACGACGGGAGCCGGGTTGGATACGCAGTATTTT
TRBV5-1,few,TRBJ2-7,.,CASSFPGYEQYF,TGCGCCAGCAGCTTCCCGGGGTACGAGCAGTACTTC
TRBV6-1,.,TRBJ2-3,TRBD2,CASSELSGVRSDTQYF,TGTGCCAGCAGTGAATTGAGCGGGGTTCGCTCAGATACGCAGTATTTT
TRBV29-1,.,TRBJ2-2,.,CSVMLVGGRTGELFF,TGCAGCGTCATGCTAGTGGGGGGGCGAACCGGGGAGCTGTTTTTT
TRBV12-3/TRBV12-4,.,TRBJ1-3,.,CASSLGPGTGNTIYF,TGTGCCAGCAGTTTAGGACCCGGCACTGGAAACACCATATATTTT